Below, 15 T cell receptor beta chains from the same sample are listed, as sequenced in a study of cytomegalovirus exposure and HLA in healthy donors. The PCR made use of 60 Vbeta and 13 Jbeta primers. The method was immunoSEQ multiplex PCR; TCRdb's version includes in-frame clones alone and lacks a portion of them. The table lists fewer than 100,000 clones, around 82% of them singletons, with 3% to 3.5% in the top ten. The sample taken for sequencing was PBMCs. These receptors were taken from a middle-aged man in good health and CMV-seronegative.

This clone has more than one count but fewer than ten. The gene calls are TRBV30 and TRBJ2-6; 9 bases line up with TRBD1. Germline V CDR1 and CDR2: GTSNPN, SVGIG (reference sequence). This CDR3 has 17 residues. V lost 0 bases, J lost 4 bases, and 7 bases stayed unmatched. CDR3 coding DNA: TGTGCCTGGAGTGTACGTACAGGGGGCACGGGGGCCAACGTCCTGACTTTC. Encoded protein: CAWSVRTGGTGANVLTF.

This clone has a handful of counts. V is TRBV6-6 and J is TRBJ2-7, with D maybe TRBD1 (5 bases). The CDR3 extends over 15 amino acids. Germline V gene data show CDR1 as MNHNY and CDR2 as SVGAGI (reference sequence). V lost 2 bases and J lost 0, with 11 bases in between. The CDR3 bases are TGTGCCAGCAGTTACCGACAGAGAAGCTCCTACGAGCAGTACTTC. Translated: CASSYRQRSSYEQYF.

For this clone: The junction and the germline gene differ at one end; a read error may be behind it. The chain combines TRBV5-1 with TRBJ2-1; D is undetermined. The CDR3 is made up of 11 amino acids. Germline lookup yields CDR1 SGHRS and CDR2 YFSETQ. The CDR3 nucleotides read TGCGCCAGCAGCTCCAACAATGAGCAGTTCTTC. It codes for CASSSNNEQFF.

The chain employs TRBV2 and TRBJ2-7; D is possibly TRBD2 (5 bases). With 6 bases removed from V and 0 bases from J, the gap between germline ends came to 15 bases. Germline V gene sequence: CDR1 SNHLY, CDR2 FYNNEI. The CDR3 has 15 residues. CDR3 in amino acids: CASRLVLGSSYEQYF. CDR3 in DNA: TGTGCCAGCAGGCTTGTGCTAGGGAGCTCCTACGAGCAGTACTTC.

The chain has TRBV18 and TRBJ1-1; D unclear. V lost 1 base to trimming and J lost 2 bases, with 8 bases between them. CDR3 length equals 14 residues. Germline lookup yields CDR1 KGHSH and CDR2 LQKENI. CDR3 in DNA: TGTGCCAGCTCACCACTTAGTAGCAACACTGAAGCTTTCTTT. Translation gives CASSPLSSNTEAFF.

This sequence joins TRBV18 and TRBJ2-1; no firm D call. The CDR3 is 14 amino acids. V was cut by 2 bases and J by 4 bases, with 9 bases left in between. The germline V gene encodes CDR1 KGHSH and CDR2 LQKENI. CDR3 residues: CASSPAVGYNEQFF. The CDR3 coding sequence is TGTGCCAGCTCACCAGCGGTAGGTTACAATGAGCAGTTCTTC. The variable domain in full, completed from reference TRBV18 and TRBJ2-1, reads NAGVMQNPRHLVRRRGQEARLRCSPMKGHSHVYWYRQLPEEGLKFMVYLQKENIIDESGMPKERFSAEFPKEGPSILRIQQVVRGDSAAYFCASSPAVGYNEQFFGPGTRLTVL.

The genes are TRBV29-1 and TRBJ2-7, with a weak D call TRBD2 (6 bases). Germline V gene lookup returns CDR1 SQVTM and CDR2 ANQGSEA. Trimming removed 0 bases from V and 4 bases from J, with 13 bases in between. This CDR3 spans 14 amino acids. CDR3 residues: CSVEDGGSGYEQYF. CDR3 sequence (DNA): TGCAGCGTTGAAGATGGGGGTAGCGGATACGAGCAGTACTTC.

The CDR3 nucleotides read TGCAGCGTTAGACACCCCCTCACTGAAGCTTTCTTT. It encodes CSVRHPLTEAFF. This chain uses TRBV29-1 with TRBJ1-1; D uncertain. Trimming removed 5 bases at V and 4 bases at J, with 11 bases between. CDR1 is SQVTM, CDR2 ANQGSEA, per germline. The CDR3 covers 12 residues. The full variable domain, completed using reference TRBV29-1 and TRBJ1-1, is SAVISQKPSRDICQRGTSLTIQCQVDSQVTMMFWYRQQPGQSLTLIATANQGSEATYESGFVIDKFPISRPNLTFSTLTVSNMSPEDSSIYLCSVRHPLTEAFFGQGTRLTVV.

V is TRBV19 and J is TRBJ2-1; tentative D call: TRBD1 (6 bases). The ends were cut back, 7 bases at V and 3 bases at J, with 16 bases in the middle. The CDR3 consists of 15 residues. CDR1 and CDR2 from the germline V gene are LNHDA and SQIVND (reference sequence). The CDR3 DNA is TGTGCCAGTACCCCGACAGGAATTAGCTACAATGAGCAGTTCTTC. Translated: CASTPTGISYNEQFF.

The chain carries TRBV28 and TRBJ2-3; 10 bases line up with TRBD2. The CDR3 loop spans 17 amino acids. Trimming at V came to 4 bases and at J to 5 bases, leaving 12 bases not matched to a gene. The germline V gene encodes CDR1 MDHEN and CDR2 SYDVKM. CDR3: CASSSPSGRAVVDTQYF. CDR3 DNA: TGTGCCAGCAGTTCCCCGAGCGGGAGGGCCGTTGTAGATACGCAGTATTTT.

V and J are TRBV30 and TRBJ1-1; 7 bases map to TRBD1. V was pared by 3 bases and J by 3 bases, with 4 bases of the junction left unmatched. CDR3 size: 13 residues. Looked up from germline, CDR1 is GTSNPN and CDR2 is SVGIG (reference sequence). CDR3 in DNA: TGTGCCTGGAGAAACAGGGGAGACACTGAAGCTTTCTTT. Translation gives CAWRNRGDTEAFF.

The gene calls are TRBV6-1 and TRBJ1-1; 8 bases map to TRBD1. CDR3 size: 13 residues. Germline-derived CDR1 and CDR2 are MNHNS and SASEGT. Germline trimming cut 7 bases from V and 10 bases from J; bases unmatched to any gene: 11. CDR3 loop: CASTRDRRFSAFF. The CDR3 DNA sequence: TGTGCCAGCACACGGGACAGGCGCTTTTCAGCTTTCTTT.

J is TRBJ2-3 and V is TRBV19; TRBD2 aligns across 10 bases. There are 16 residues in the CDR3. The J segment lost 10 bases and the V segment lost 5 bases, leaving 15 bases of the junction unmatched. Germline CDR1 is LNHDA and CDR2 is SQIVND (reference sequence). The CDR3 DNA sequence: TGTGCCAGTAGTGACGGAAGCGGGAGGGCCGTCTTAGCGCAGTATTTT. The encoded protein is CASSDGSGRAVLAQYF.

The chain carries TRBV30 and TRBJ2-1; 8 bases agree with TRBD2. The CDR3 length is 16 residues. Germline CDR1 GTSNPN, CDR2 SVGIG (reference sequence). The V and J ends lost 0 bases and 9 bases, in that order; junction bases with no gene match: 13. CDR3 residues: CAWSVPRGAGVSEQFF. DNA for the CDR3: TGTGCCTGGAGTGTACCCCGGGGAGCGGGAGTCAGTGAGCAGTTCTTC.

This clone was counted once. The genes are TRBV30 and TRBJ2-7, with no clear D. V lost 3 bases and J 0 bases, leaving 15 bases between the germline ends. CDR3 length: 15 residues. The V gene's germline CDR1 is GTSNPN and CDR2 SVGIG (reference sequence). Here the CDR3 DNA reads TGTGCCTGGAGGAAATACTCGGAGAGCTCCTACGAGCAGTACTTC. It yields the protein CAWRKYSESSYEQYF.